Listed here are 5 T cell receptor beta chains from one sample, sequenced in a study of regulatory T cells in long-lasting Graves disease. To make TCR beta libraries, researchers used iRepertoire HTBI primers and Arm-PCR of CDR3 regions. MiXCR, run by TCRdb on the multiplex PCR reads, gives a single entry per CDR3 protein. The data contain about 400,000 distinct CDR3 sequences, 20% of them singletons. Time point specified: persistent/refractory GD, antithyroid drugs over 5 years with positive TRAb. TCR sequences were obtained from RNA taken from PBMCs. The sequencing here drew on peripheral blood mononuclear cells (PBMCs), taken when the disease was refractory, from a patient treated with antithyroid drugs. The receptors come from a female donor with Graves disease.

The chain is built from TRBV27 and TRBJ2-1; 13 positions match TRBD2. The V segment lost 8 bases and the J segment 8 bases; nucleotides outside the gene matches: 9. Germline V CDR1 and CDR2: MNHEY, SMNVEV (reference sequence). This CDR3 is 15 amino acids long. The CDR3 sequence is CASRTATSGRYEQFF. For the CDR3, the DNA is TGTGCCAGCCGCACCGCGACTAGCGGGAGGTATGAGCAGTTCTTC.

This clonotype occurred many times. In DNA form, the CDR3 reads TGTGCCAGCAGCTTACTTCCTGGACGGGATACCGGGGAGCTGTTTTTT. Translation: CASSLLPGRDTGELFF. The rearrangement uses TRBV6-1 and TRBJ2-2; a possible D gene is TRBD2 (5 bases). This CDR3 spans 16 amino acids. The germline V gene encodes CDR1 MNHNS and CDR2 SASEGT. V was pared by 6 bases and J by 5 bases, with 19 bases between.

This clonotype was observed many times. The J gene is TRBJ2-7, the V gene TRBV11-1, with 13 bases aligning to TRBD2. Germline-derived CDR1 and CDR2 are SGHAT and FQDESV (reference sequence). V dropped 5 bases and J dropped 5; count of bases not matched to a gene: 12. The CDR3 covers 17 residues. The DNA of the CDR3 is TGTGCCAGCAGCCCATTTATAGGACTAGCGGGAGCCAACGAGCAGTACTTC. Amino acids: CASSPFIGLAGANEQYF.

The CDR3 DNA follows: TGTGCCTGGAGTCAAACAGGCTGGAACACTGAAGCTTTCTTT. It translates to CAWSQTGWNTEAFF. The rearrangement joins TRBV30 to TRBJ1-1; the D gene is possibly TRBD1 (5 bases). Germline V gene sequence: CDR1 GTSNPN, CDR2 SVGIG (reference sequence). Trimming pared 2 bases from V and 1 base from J, leaving 11 bases between. The length of the CDR3 is 14 residues.

This clonotype was recorded a few times. It may be a read error: a sequence one base away is much more abundant. Because it lacks the conserved phenylalanine or tryptophan at the end, this CDR3 is likely a read error. This chain joins TRBV6-1 and TRBJ2-5, with TRBD2 matching over 11 bases. Germline CDR1 is MNHNS and CDR2 is SASEGT. The length of the CDR3 is 15 residues. Trimming removed 7 bases from V and 7 bases from J; junction bases left unmatched: 11. The CDR3 DNA is TGTGCCAGCACATACACTAGCGGGAGTTCGGGGACCCAGTACTAC. Translating gives CASTYTSGSSGTQYY.